Reported below is one T cell receptor (beta chain). Germline CDR1 and CDR2: SGHRS and YFSETQ. The V gene end was trimmed by 4 bases and the J gene end by 5 bases; junction bases not matched to a gene: 10. There are 15 residues in the CDR3. The data derive from a study of shared clonotypes between healthy human individuals. Data came from immunoSEQ multiplex PCR; TCRdb stores just in-frame clones and leaves some out. The table includes about 820,000 clones, approximately 92% detected once. The naive CD8 fraction comprised CD45RO-negative cells positively selected for CCR7 and excluded terminally differentiated effector memory CD45RA+ cells.

The source material was naive CD8+ T cells sorted from blood. This receptor was taken from a man aged 30 to 39 in good health. The chain uses TRBV5-1 and TRBJ1-2; 8 bases fit TRBD1. This CDR3 reads CASSVTGGEAYGYTF. The CDR3, as DNA: TGCGCCAGCAGCGTCACAGGGGGTGAGGCTTATGGCTACACCTTC.